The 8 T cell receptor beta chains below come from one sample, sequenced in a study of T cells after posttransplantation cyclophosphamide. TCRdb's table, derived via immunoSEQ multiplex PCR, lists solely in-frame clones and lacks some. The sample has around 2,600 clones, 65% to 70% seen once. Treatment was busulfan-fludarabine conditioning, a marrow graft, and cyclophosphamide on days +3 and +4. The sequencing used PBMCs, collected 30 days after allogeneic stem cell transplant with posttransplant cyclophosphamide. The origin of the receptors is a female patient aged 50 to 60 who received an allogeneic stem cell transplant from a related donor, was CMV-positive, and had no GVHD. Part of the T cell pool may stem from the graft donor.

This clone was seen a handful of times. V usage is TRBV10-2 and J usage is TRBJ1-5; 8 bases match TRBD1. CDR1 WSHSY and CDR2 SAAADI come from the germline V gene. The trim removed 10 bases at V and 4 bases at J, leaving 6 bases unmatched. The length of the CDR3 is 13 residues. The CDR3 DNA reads TGCGCCACCAGCGGACAGGGTAATCAGCCCCAGCATTTT. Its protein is CATSGQGNQPQHF.

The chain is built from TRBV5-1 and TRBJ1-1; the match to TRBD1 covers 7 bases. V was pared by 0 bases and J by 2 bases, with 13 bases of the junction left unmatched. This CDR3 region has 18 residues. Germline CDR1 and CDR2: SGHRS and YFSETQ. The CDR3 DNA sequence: TGCGCCAGCAGCTTGGCGCGACAGGGACTCATTTTCAACACTGAAGCTTTCTTT. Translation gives CASSLARQGLIFNTEAFF.

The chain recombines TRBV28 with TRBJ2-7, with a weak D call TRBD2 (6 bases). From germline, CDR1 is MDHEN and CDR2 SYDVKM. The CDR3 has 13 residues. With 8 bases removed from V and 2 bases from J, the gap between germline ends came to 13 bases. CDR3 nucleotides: TGTGCCAGCGGGGAGGACGGAACCTACGAGCAGTACTTC. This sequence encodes CASGEDGTYEQYF.

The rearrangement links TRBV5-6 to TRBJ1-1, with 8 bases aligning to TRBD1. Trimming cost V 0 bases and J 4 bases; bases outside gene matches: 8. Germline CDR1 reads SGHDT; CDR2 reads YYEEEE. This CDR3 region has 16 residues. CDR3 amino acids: CASSLGAGTGGTEAFF. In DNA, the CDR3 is TGTGCCAGCAGCTTGGGGGCGGGTACAGGGGGCACTGAAGCTTTCTTT.

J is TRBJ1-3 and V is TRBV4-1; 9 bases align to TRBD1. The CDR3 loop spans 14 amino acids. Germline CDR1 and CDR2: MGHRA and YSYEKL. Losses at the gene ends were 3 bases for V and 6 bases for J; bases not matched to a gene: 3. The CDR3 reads CASSQRTGENTIYF. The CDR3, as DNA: TGCGCCAGCAGCCAGCGGACAGGGGAAAACACCATATATTTT.

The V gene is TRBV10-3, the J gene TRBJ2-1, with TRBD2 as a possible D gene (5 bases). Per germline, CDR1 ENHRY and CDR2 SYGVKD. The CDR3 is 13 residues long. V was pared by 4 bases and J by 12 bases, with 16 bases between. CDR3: CAISGSGGGGQFF. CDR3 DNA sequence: TGTGCCATCAGTGGATCGGGTGGAGGTGGGCAGTTCTTC.

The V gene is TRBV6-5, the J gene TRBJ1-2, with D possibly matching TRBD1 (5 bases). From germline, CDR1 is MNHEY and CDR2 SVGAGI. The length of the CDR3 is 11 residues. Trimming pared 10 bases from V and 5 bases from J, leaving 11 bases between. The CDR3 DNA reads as TGTGCCATCCTGGGGGGTTATGGCTACACCTTC. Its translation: CAILGGYGYTF.

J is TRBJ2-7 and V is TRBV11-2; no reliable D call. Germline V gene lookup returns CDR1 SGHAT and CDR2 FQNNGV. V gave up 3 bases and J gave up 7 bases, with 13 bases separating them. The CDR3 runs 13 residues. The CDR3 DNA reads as TGTGCCAGCAGCTTTGGGCTGGATCGGGAGCAGTACTTC. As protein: CASSFGLDREQYF.